The clone carrying this T cell receptor delta chain has just a few counts. Its antigen is as yet unknown. This entry comes from a study of delta chains in infants with herpesvirus infections. Reverse transcription of PBMC RNA used primers specific for the gamma and delta chains. TCRdb applied CATT to the RT-PCR reads for clone calling. Here the sample spans 950 to 1,500 delta-chain clones, approximately 29% being singletons. Per germline, CDR1 TSWWSYY and CDR2 QGS. The CDR3 loop spans 17 amino acids. The V gene lost 0 bases and the J gene lost 8 bases, with 19 bases spanning the gap. Whole-study results and caveats: Among around 19 CMV-infected infants, 4 showed the public Vdelta1 clonotype. The public clonotype appeared only at the first post-infection time point and was absent in uninfected infants. Among Vdelta1 cells, the public clonotype apparently waned within roughly 9 weeks.

The receptor was isolated from a human donor who was a Ugandan infant, either HIV-exposed or HIV-unexposed (not recorded which). Sequenced here: peripheral blood, sampled at time point 1 of longitudinal follow-up. The genes are TRDV1 and TRDJ2; D unclear. The CDR3 region has the DNA TGTGCTCTTGGGGAACTGCGTCTACCCTCTCTGTGGGCACAACTCTTCTTT. This gives the protein CALGELRLPSLWAQLFF.